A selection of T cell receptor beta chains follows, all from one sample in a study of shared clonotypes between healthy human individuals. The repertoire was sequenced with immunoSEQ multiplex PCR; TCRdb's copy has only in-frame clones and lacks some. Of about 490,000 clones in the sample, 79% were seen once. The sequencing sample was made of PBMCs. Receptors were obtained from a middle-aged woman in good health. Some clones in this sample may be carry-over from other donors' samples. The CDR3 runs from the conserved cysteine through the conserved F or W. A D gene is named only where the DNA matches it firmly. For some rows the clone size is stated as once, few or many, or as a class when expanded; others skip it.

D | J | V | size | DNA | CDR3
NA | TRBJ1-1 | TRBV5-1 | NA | TGCGCCAGCAGCTTGGTAGGACTGAACACTGAAGCTTTCTTT | CASSLVGLNTEAFF
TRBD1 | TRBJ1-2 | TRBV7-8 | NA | TGTGCCAGCAGCTTAGCGCTGGGGACTCAGGGGGGCTATGGCTACACCTTC | CASSLALGTQGGYGYTF
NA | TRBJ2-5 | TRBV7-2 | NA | TGTGCCAGCAGCCGACAGTCAGCCATCCAAGAGACCCAGTACTTC | CASSRQSAIQETQYF
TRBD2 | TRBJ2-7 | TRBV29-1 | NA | TGCAGCGTTGAAGAAGCGGGAGAATTCAACTCCTACGAGCAGTACTTC | CSVEEAGEFNSYEQYF
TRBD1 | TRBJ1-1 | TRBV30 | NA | TGTGCCTGGAGTCTGACAGGGGGCTTCACTGAAGCTTTCTTT | CAWSLTGGFTEAFF
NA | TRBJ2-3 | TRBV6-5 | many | TGTGCCAGCAGGGAACCAAAAAGGGGGAGAGATACGCAGTATTTT | CASREPKRGRDTQYF
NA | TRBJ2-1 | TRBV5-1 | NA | TGCGCCAGCAGTCACGGGACGGCCCTCGACAATGAGCAGTTCTTC | CASSHGTALDNEQFF
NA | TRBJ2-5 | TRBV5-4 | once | TGTGCCAGCAGCACGCGGGACTACCAAGAGACCCAGTACTTC | CASSTRDYQETQYF
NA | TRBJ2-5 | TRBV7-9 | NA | TGTGCCAGCAGCCTCAGTTTAGGGACCCAGTACTTC | CASSLSLGTQYF
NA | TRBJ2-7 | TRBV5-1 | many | TGCGCCAGCAGCCTTCAACCCCCCCCCTACGAGCAGTACTTC | CASSLQPPPYEQYF
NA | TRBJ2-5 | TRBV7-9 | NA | TGTGCCAGCAGCCCCGGGTCCGGAAGGGAGACCCAGTACTTC | CASSPGSGRETQYF
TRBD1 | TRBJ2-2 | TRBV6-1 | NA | TGTGCCAGCAGGGGACAGGGAGTTTCCGGGGAGCTGTTTTTT | CASRGQGVSGELFF
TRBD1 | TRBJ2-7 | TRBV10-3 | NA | TGTGCCATCAGTGTTGAGACAGGGTACGTTATGGGCGAGCAGTACTTC | CAISVETGYVMGEQYF
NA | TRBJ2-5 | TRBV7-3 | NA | TGTGCCAGCAGCTTATCGGGCCGTTCCCAAGAGACCCAGTACTTC | CASSLSGRSQETQYF
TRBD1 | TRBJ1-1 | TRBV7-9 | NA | TGTGCCAGCAGTACAGCAAGACAGGGGAACACTGAAGCTTTCTTT | CASSTARQGNTEAFF
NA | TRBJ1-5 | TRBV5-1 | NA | TGCGCCATCAAAAAGGGGTTAACGCAGCCCCAGCATTTT | CAIKKGLTQPQHF
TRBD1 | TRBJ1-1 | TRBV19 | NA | TGTGCCAGCGGGGACAGGAACAACACTGAAGCTTTCTTT | CASGDRNNTEAFF
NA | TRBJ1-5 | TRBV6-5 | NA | TGTGCCAGCAGTAAAAACTTTGAGGGGCAGCCCCAGCATTTT | CASSKNFEGQPQHF
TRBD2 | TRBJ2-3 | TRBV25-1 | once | TGTGCCAGCACAACTAGCGGGAGCTACACAGATACGCAGTATTTT | CASTTSGSYTDTQYF
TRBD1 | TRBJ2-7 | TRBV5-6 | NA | TGTGCCAGCAGCCCCTCAGGGGGCGGACAGTACTTC | CASSPSGGGQYF
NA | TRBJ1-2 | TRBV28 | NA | TGTGCCAGCAGTTCCGTAAGCCTCCAATCGGGGGGCTACACCTTC | CASSSVSLQSGGYTF
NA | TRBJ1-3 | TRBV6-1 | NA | TGTGCCAGCAGAGGTAGTGCCTCTGGAAACACCATATATTTT | CASRGSASGNTIYF
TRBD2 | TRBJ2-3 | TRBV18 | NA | TGTGCCAGCTCTAGCGGGAGTACGAGTACGCAGTATTTT | CASSSGSTSTQYF
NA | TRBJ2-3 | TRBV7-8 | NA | TGTGCCAGCAGCTTAGTGGGGGGGCCCCTCTCGACGCAGTATTTT | CASSLVGGPLSTQYF
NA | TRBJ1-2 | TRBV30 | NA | TGTGCCTGGAGTGTGATCGGGAGGAGCTATGGCTACACCTTC | CAWSVIGRSYGYTF
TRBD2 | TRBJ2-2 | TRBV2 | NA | TGTGCCAGCAGTGACCGCGGGAGGCGTACCGGGGAGCTGTTTTTT | CASSDRGRRTGELFF
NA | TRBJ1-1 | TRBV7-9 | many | TGTGCCAGCAGCTTACGGCAGGGAGACACTGAAGCTTTCTTT | CASSLRQGDTEAFF
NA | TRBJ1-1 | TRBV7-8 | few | TGTGCCAGCAGCTTAGGCGAGGGAAGGGAAGCTTTCTTT | CASSLGEGREAFF
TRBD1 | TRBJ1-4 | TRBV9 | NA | TGTGCCAGCAGCCCGACAGGGTCGAATGAAAAACTGTTTTTT | CASSPTGSNEKLFF
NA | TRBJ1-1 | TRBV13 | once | TGTGCCAGCAGCTTAGGAACCGGGCTTATCACTGAAGCTTTCTTT | CASSLGTGLITEAFF
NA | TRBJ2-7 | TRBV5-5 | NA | TGTGCCAGCAGCTGGGATGAGGACTTTTGGGAGCAGTACTTC | CASSWDEDFWEQYF
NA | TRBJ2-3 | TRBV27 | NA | TGTGCCAGCAGTTTAAGGCGGGATAGCACAGATACGCAGTATTTT | CASSLRRDSTDTQYF
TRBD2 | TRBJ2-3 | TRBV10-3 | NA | TGTGCCATCAGTGGAGGTCTAGCGGGCACAGATACGCAGTATTTT | CAISGGLAGTDTQYF
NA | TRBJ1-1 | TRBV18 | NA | TGTGCCAGCTCACCAGAACGGAACACTGAAGCTTTCTTT | CASSPERNTEAFF
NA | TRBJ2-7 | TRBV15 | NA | TGTGCCACCAGCAGACTACTAGGTCCAGGGGACGAGCAGTACTTC | CATSRLLGPGDEQYF
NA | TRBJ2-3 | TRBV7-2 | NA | TGTGCCAGCAGCTTAGCGGGGATGGCCCTGGTCGGTGTGGATACGCAGTATTTT | CASSLAGMALVGVDTQYF
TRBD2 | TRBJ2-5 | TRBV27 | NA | TGTGCCAGCAGTCTCGGACTAGCGGGGCAAGAGACCCAGTACTTC | CASSLGLAGQETQYF
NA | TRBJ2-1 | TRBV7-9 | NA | TGTGCCAGCAGCTTGGGGGGCCATGAGCAGTTCTTC | CASSLGGHEQFF
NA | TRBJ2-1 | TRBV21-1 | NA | TGTGCCAGCAGCGAGATTGGGACTAGCGGGATTGTTGAGCAGTTCTTC | CASSEIGTSGIVEQFF
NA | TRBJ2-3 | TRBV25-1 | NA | TGTGCCAGCAGTGAATACAGGCTCTCCACAGATACGCAGTATTTT | CASSEYRLSTDTQYF
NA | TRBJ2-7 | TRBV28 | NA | TGTGCCAGCAGTTTGAGGAGACAGGCCTACGAGCAGTACTTC | CASSLRRQAYEQYF
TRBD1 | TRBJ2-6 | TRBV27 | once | TGTGCCAGCGGACAGGGGGCCGGGGCCAACGTCCTGACTTTC | CASGQGAGANVLTF
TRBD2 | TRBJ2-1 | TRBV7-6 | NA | TGTGCCAGCAGCCCTAGCGGGAGTTGGAATGAGCAGTTCTTC | CASSPSGSWNEQFF
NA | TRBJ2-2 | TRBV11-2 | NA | TGTGCCAGCAGCTTAGTCGTCTCTGTGGGAGGCACCGGGGAGCTGTTTTTT | CASSLVVSVGGTGELFF